This T cell receptor (beta chain) was observed in a study of shared clonotypes between healthy human individuals. Whole-study findings and limits: Generally, estimated richness proved larger in naive subsets than it did in memory subsets.

Germline loops: CDR1 ENHRY, CDR2 SYGVKD. This CDR3 is 14 amino acids long. The junction had 5 bases not matched to a gene; V was cut back by 10 bases and J by 1 base. In the case of this clone: Its antigen is undetermined.

Sequencing used immunoSEQ multiplex PCR; TCRdb keeps in-frame clones, though not all of them. The sample carries 2 million to 2.5 million clones, 93% recorded once. The sequenced material came from naive CD4+ T cells from PBMCs. As for subset: CD45RA+ positively selected. The receptor was isolated from a young man in good health. Some clones in this sample may be carry-over from other donors' samples. The rearrangement uses TRBV10-3 and TRBJ2-1; 9 bases are a match to TRBD1. In nucleotides, the CDR3 is TGTGCCAGCTCCGGGACAGGGTCCTACAATGAGCAGTTCTTC. As protein: CASSGTGSYNEQFF.